The present T cell receptor (beta chain) was sequenced within a study of T cells in Graves' hyperthyroidism and ophthalmopathy. This clonotype has at least ten counts. What it binds is not known. Template material for amplifying TCR beta CDR3 regions consisted of RNA transcripts. The study used the HTBI primer set for a first-round RT-PCR of the TCR CDR3. TCRdb itself ran the multiplex PCR reads through MiXCR, one entry per CDR3 protein. The table has fewer than 400,000 distinct CDR3 sequences, 15% to 17% seen once. Newly diagnosed hyperthyroidism, duration under 2 months, in patients aged 18 to 65. Findings and caveats of the study: Most expanded thyroid clonotypes above 0.001 recurred in blood.

Specimen: blood. The receptor's source is a woman in her late teens or twenties with Graves' hyperthyroidism that later progressed to Graves' ophthalmopathy.

CDR3 sequence (DNA): TGTGCCAGCAGCCAATTCCGGAGGAACACTGAAGCTTTCTTT. Translated, it gives CASSQFRRNTEAFF. V is TRBV5-6 and J is TRBJ1-1; no clear D. Germline CDR1 reads SGHDT; CDR2 reads YYEEEE. V was trimmed by 4 bases and J by 1 base, leaving 11 bases between them. The CDR3 extends over 14 amino acids. The full variable domain, rest sourced from reference TRBV5-6 and TRBJ1-1, is DAGVTQSPTHLIKTRGQQVTLRCSPKSGHDTVSWYQQALGQGPQFIFQYYEEEERQRGNFPDRFSGHQFPNYSSELNVNALLLGDSALYLCASSQFRRNTEAFFGQGTRLTVV.